Below are 12 T cell receptor beta chains sequenced from a single sample in a study of T cells in Graves' hyperthyroidism and ophthalmopathy. Regions amplified from RNA transcripts were the TCR beta CDR3 regions. The TCR CDR3 first-round RT-PCR relied on the HTBI primer set. TCRdb called the multiplex PCR reads again in MiXCR, with one record for every CDR3 protein. The data show 350,000 to 400,000 distinct CDR3 sequences, with roughly 18% seen just once and 35% to 45% held by the top ten. The material sequenced was blood. The source is a man between 18 and 35 years old with Graves' ophthalmopathy.

The V gene is TRBV2, the J gene TRBJ2-2; 9 nucleotides align to TRBD1. This CDR3 has 15 residues. The V and J ends lost 5 bases and 4 bases, in that order; junction bases with no gene match: 5. The germline V gene encodes CDR1 SNHLY and CDR2 FYNNEI. For the CDR3, the DNA is TGTGCCAGCAGTCCTCTGACAGGGGGCACCGGGGAGCTGTTTTTT. This encodes CASSPLTGGTGELFF.

Notes on this clonotype: This could be a read error, since a much larger clone is one nucleotide away. The chain carries TRBV7-9 and TRBJ2-3; 7 bases agree with TRBD1. Germline CDR1 and CDR2: SEHNR and FQNEAQ (reference sequence). The CDR3 is 17 residues long. With V trimmed by 5 bases and J by 5 bases, 16 bases remained unmatched. CDR3 sequence (DNA): TGTGCCAGCAGCCCCTCGACAGGGATTGTTGATTTAGATACGCAGTATTTT. It yields the protein CASSPSTGIVDLDTQYF.

The J gene is TRBJ2-1, the V gene TRBV5-1, with 7 bases fitting TRBD1. This CDR3 region has 16 residues. The ends lost 7 bases at V and 0 bases at J; junction bases unmatched: 10. From germline, CDR1 is SGHRS and CDR2 YFSETQ. The CDR3 region is CASGPATGSSYNEQFF. CDR3 in DNA: TGCGCCAGCGGCCCGGCGACAGGGAGCTCCTACAATGAGCAGTTCTTC.

The chain uses TRBV6-1 and TRBJ2-3, with 11 positions matching TRBD2. Germline V gene lookup returns CDR1 MNHNS and CDR2 SASEGT. V trimming: 7 bases; J trimming: 5 bases; junction bases outside the gene matches: 8. The CDR3 has 15 amino acids. CDR3 region: CASTNSGGDGDTQYF. The CDR3 region has the DNA TGTGCCAGCACAAATAGCGGGGGGGATGGAGATACGCAGTATTTT.

This clonotype was recorded many times. The V gene is TRBV5-1, the J gene TRBJ2-7; TRBD2 agrees at 9 bases. The ends lost 5 bases at V and 3 bases at J; junction bases unmatched: 9. This CDR3 comprises 15 residues. Germline-derived CDR1 and CDR2 are SGHRS and YFSETQ. CDR3 in DNA: TGCGCCAGCAGACATAGGACTAGCGCAAACTACGAGCAGTACTTC. Its translation is CASRHRTSANYEQYF. The full variable domain, rest sourced from reference TRBV5-1 and TRBJ2-7, is KAGVTQTPRYLIKTRGQQVTLSCSPISGHRSVSWYQQTPGQGLQFLFEYFSETQRNKGNFPGRFSGRQFSNSRSEMNVSTLELGDSALYLCASRHRTSANYEQYFGPGTRLTVT.

The rearrangement joins TRBV5-4 to TRBJ1-2, with unresolved D. The CDR3 is 13 residues long. The V end lost 10 bases, the J end lost 6 bases, and 19 bases lay between the germline ends. The germline gives CDR1 SGHNT, CDR2 YYREEE (reference sequence). The CDR3 DNA follows: TGTGCCTCCAAGAGGTTTGGATCTGATGGCTACACCTTC. Translating it yields CASKRFGSDGYTF.

V and J are TRBV7-9 and TRBJ2-3; either TRBD1 or TRBD2 may fit D (5 bases each). The germline gives CDR1 SEHNR, CDR2 FQNEAQ (reference sequence). Trimming removed 5 bases at V and 0 bases at J, with 15 bases between. This CDR3 is 16 amino acids long. In nucleotides, the CDR3 is TGTGCCAGCAGCCGCTTCCGGGACGGAAGCACAGATACGCAGTATTTT. It translates to CASSRFRDGSTDTQYF.

This clonotype has only a few counts. The chain couples TRBV18 to TRBJ1-5; D unresolved. Germline lookup yields CDR1 KGHSH and CDR2 LQKENI. This CDR3 is built from 13 residues. V was pared by 3 bases and J by 6 bases, with 9 bases between. CDR3 bases: TGTGCCAGCTCACCGGACGGGAGTCAGCCCCAGCATTTT. Residues: CASSPDGSQPQHF.

This clonotype was recorded a few times. The V gene is TRBV6-1, the J gene TRBJ2-5; D is perhaps TRBD1 or TRBD2 (5 bases each). V was cut by 10 bases and J by 10 bases, with 16 bases left in between. There are 11 residues in the CDR3. From germline, CDR1 is MNHNS and CDR2 SASEGT. CDR3 in amino acids: CANQDGASQYF. The CDR3 DNA sequence: TGTGCCAATCAGGACGGGGCCAGCCAGTACTTC.

V usage is TRBV20-1 and J usage is TRBJ2-7; the match to TRBD1 covers 10 bases. This CDR3 is 13 amino acids long. Germline V gives CDR1 DFQATT, CDR2 SNEGSKA (reference sequence). V was clipped by 4 bases and J by 4 bases; unmatched bases: 4. CDR3 region: CSATRTGGYEQYF. In DNA form, the CDR3 reads TGCAGTGCTACTAGGACAGGGGGGTACGAGCAGTACTTC.

This clonotype was found a few times. The V and J genes are TRBV7-8 and TRBJ1-3, with D uncertain. V was trimmed by 2 bases and J by 3 bases, leaving 11 bases between them. Germline lookup yields CDR1 SGHVS and CDR2 FQNEAQ. The CDR3 has 15 amino acids. CDR3 amino acids: CASSLRELDGNTIYF. CDR3 sequence (DNA): TGTGCCAGCAGCTTAAGGGAACTAGATGGAAACACCATATATTTT.

This clonotype was detected many times. The V gene is TRBV4-1, the J gene TRBJ1-1, with D unclear. This CDR3 region has 15 residues. Germline V gene sequence: CDR1 MGHRA, CDR2 YSYEKL. V lost 3 bases and J lost 3, with 14 bases in between. CDR3 amino acids: CASSQYISGDTEAFF. The CDR3 nucleotides read TGCGCCAGCAGCCAGTACATATCCGGGGACACTGAAGCTTTCTTT.